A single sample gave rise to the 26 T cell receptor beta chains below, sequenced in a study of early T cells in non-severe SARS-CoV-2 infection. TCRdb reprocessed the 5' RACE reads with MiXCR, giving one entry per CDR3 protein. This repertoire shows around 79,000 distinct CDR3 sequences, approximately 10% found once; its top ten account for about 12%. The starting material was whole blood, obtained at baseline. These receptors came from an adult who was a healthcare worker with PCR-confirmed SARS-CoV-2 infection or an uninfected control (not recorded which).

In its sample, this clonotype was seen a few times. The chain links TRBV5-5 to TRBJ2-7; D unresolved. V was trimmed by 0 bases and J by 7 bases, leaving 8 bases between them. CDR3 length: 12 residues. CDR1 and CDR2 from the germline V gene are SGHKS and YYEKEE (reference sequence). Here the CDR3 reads CASSLVSREQYF. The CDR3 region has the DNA TGTGCCAGCAGCTTGGTTAGTCGTGAGCAGTACTTC.

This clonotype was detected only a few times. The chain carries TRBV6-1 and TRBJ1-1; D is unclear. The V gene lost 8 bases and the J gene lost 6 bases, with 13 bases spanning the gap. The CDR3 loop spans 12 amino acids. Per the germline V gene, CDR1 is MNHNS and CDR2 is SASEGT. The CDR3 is CASGPQSPEAFF. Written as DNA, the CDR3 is TGTGCCAGCGGTCCACAGTCTCCTGAAGCTTTCTTT.

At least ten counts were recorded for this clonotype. CDR3 sequence reads: CASSPTGYNEQFF. CDR3 bases: TGTGCCAGCAGCCCGACAGGGTACAATGAGCAGTTCTTC. This chain connects TRBV11-3 to TRBJ2-1; the match to TRBD1 covers 7 bases. V trimming: 5 bases; J trimming: 4 bases; junction bases outside the gene matches: 2. This CDR3 region has 13 residues. Germline-derived CDR1 and CDR2 are SGHNT and YENEEA.

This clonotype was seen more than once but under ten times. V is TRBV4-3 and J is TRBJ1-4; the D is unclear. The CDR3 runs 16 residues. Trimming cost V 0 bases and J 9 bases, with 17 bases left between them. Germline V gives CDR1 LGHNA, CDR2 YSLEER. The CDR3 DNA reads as TGCGCCAGCAGCCAAGAAGGGCGGGGAGGATTACAAAAACTGTTTTTT. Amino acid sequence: CASSQEGRGGLQKLFF.

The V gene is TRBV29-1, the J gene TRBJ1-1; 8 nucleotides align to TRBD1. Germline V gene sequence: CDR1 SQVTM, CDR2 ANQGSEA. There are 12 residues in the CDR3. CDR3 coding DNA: TGCGGAGTCCCGGGACAGGACACTGAAGCTTTCTTT. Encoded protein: CGVPGQDTEAFF.

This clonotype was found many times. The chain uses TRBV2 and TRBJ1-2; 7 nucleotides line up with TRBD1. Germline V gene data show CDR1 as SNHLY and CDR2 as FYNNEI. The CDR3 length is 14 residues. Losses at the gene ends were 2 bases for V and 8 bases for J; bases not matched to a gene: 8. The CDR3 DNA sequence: TGTGCCAGCAGTGAAAGACACGTAGGGGGCGGCTACACCTTC. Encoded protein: CASSERHVGGGYTF.

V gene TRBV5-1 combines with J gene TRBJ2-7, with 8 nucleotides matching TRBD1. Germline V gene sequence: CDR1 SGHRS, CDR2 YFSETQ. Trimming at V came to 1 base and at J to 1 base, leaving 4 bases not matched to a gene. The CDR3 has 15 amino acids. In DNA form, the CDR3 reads TGCGCCAGCAGCTTGCAGGGGGCGGTTTCCTACGAGCAGTACTTC. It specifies CASSLQGAVSYEQYF.

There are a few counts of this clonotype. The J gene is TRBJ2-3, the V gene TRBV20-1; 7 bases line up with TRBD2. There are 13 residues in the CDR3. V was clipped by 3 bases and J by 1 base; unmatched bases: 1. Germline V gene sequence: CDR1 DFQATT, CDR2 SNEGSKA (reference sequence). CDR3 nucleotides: TGCAGTGCTAGGAGCGGGGGCACAGATACGCAGTATTTT. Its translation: CSARSGGTDTQYF.

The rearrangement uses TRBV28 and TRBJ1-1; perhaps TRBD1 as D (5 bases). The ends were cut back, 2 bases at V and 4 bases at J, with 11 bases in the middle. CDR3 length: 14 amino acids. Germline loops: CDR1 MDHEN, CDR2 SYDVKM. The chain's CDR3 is CASSLGHLSTEAFF. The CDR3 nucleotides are TGTGCCAGCAGTTTAGGACACCTGAGCACTGAAGCTTTCTTT.

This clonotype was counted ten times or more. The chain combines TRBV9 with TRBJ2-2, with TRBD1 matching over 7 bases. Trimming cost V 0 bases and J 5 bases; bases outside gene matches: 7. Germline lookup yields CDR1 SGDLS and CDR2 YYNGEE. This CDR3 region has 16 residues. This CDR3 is CASSVVRDSWTGELFF. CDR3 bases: TGTGCCAGCAGCGTAGTCCGGGACAGTTGGACCGGGGAGCTGTTTTTT.

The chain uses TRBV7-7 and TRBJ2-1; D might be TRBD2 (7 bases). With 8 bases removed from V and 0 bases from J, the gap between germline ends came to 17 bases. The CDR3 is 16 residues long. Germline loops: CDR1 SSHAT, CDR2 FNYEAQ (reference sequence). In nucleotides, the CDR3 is TGTGCCAGCTCCCGCGGGGGCCCAAGCTCCTACAATGAGCAGTTCTTC. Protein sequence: CASSRGGPSSYNEQFF.

The CDR3 spells CASSYEASYGYTF. The CDR3 DNA reads TGTGCCAGCAGCTACGAGGCCTCCTATGGCTACACCTTC. The chain links TRBV6-2 or TRBV6-3 to TRBJ1-2; D is ambiguous. V was pared by 6 bases and J by 4 bases, with 12 bases between. This CDR3 has 13 residues. Germline CDR1 is MNHEY and CDR2 is SVGEGT.

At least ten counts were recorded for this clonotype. The CDR3: CASSSLSPSETQYF. The CDR3 bases are TGTGCCAGCAGTTCGCTGTCTCCATCGGAGACCCAGTACTTC. The chain has TRBV28 and TRBJ2-5, with unresolved D. CDR1 and CDR2 (germline): MDHEN, SYDVKM. V was pared by 4 bases and J by 5 bases, with 14 bases between. The CDR3 has 14 residues.

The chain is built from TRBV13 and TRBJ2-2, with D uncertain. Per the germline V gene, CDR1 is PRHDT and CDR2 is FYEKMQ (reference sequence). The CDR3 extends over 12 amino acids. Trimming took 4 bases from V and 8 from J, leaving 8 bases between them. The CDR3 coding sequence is TGTGCCAGCAGCTCACACCCAGGGGAGCTGTTTTTT. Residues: CASSSHPGELFF.

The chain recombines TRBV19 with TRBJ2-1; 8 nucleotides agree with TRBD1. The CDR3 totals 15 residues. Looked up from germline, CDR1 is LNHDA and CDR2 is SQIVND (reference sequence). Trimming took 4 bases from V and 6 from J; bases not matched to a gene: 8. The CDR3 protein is CASSTKGQGGNEQFF. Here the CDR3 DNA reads TGTGCCAGTAGTACAAAAGGACAGGGTGGCAATGAGCAGTTCTTC.

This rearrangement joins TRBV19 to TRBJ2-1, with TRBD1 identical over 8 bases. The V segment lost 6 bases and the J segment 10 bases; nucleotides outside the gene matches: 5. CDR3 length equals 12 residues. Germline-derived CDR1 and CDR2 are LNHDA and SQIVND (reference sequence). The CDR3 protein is CASSQGAVEQFF. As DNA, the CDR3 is TGTGCCAGTAGCCAGGGGGCTGTCGAGCAGTTCTTC.

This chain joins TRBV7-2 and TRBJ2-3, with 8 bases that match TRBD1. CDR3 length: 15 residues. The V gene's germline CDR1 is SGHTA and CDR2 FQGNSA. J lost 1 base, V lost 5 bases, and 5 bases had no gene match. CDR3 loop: CASSSTGGGTDTQYF. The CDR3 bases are TGTGCCAGCAGCAGTACAGGGGGTGGCACAGATACGCAGTATTTT.

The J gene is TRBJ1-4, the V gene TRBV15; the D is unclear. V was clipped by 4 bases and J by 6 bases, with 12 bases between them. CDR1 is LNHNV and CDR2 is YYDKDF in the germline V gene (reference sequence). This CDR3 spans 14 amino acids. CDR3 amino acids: CATSNPGAHEKLFF. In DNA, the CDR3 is TGTGCCACCAGCAACCCGGGAGCGCATGAAAAACTGTTTTTT. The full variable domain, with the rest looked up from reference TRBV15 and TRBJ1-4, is DAMVIQNPRYQVTQFGKPVTLSCSQTLNHNVMYWYQQKSSQAPKLLFHYYDKDFNNEADTPDNFQSRRPNTSFCFLDIRSPGLGDTAMYLCATSNPGAHEKLFFGSGTQLSVL.

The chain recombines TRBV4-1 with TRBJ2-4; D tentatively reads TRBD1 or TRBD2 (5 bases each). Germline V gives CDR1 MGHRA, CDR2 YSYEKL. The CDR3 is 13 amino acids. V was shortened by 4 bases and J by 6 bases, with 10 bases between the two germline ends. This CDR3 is CASSRAGTNIQYF. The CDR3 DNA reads TGCGCCAGCAGCCGGGCAGGGACAAACATTCAGTACTTC.

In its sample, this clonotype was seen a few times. The CDR3 reads CASSLGQGSSGELFF. CDR3 DNA sequence: TGTGCCAGCAGCTTAGGGCAGGGTAGTTCCGGGGAGCTGTTTTTT. The V and J genes are TRBV7-2 and TRBJ2-2; possible D gene TRBD1, 5 bases. CDR3 length: 15 residues. Deletions cut 1 base from V and 6 bases from J, with 12 bases between. Germline-derived CDR1 and CDR2 are SGHTA and FQGNSA.

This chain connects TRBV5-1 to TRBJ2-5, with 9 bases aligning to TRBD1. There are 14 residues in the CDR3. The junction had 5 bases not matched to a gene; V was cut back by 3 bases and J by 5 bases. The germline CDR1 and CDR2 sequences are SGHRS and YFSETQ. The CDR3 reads CASSSNRGQETQYF. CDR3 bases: TGCGCCAGCAGCTCAAACAGGGGGCAGGAGACCCAGTACTTC.

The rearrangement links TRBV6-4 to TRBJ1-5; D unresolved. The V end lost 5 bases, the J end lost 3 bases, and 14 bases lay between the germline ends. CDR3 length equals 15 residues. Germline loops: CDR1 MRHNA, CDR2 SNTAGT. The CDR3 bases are TGTGCCAGCAGTTCGACACTGCCCATCAATCAGCCCCAGCATTTT. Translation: CASSSTLPINQPQHF.

The CDR3 bases are TGTGCCAGCAGCTCCCTGGGCAGGACGCTCTATGGCTACACCTTC. It yields the protein CASSSLGRTLYGYTF. The chain links TRBV7-2 to TRBJ1-2; D gene ambiguous. CDR3 length equals 15 residues. With 4 bases removed from V and 4 bases from J, the gap between germline ends came to 16 bases. Germline assignment: CDR1 SGHTA and CDR2 FQGNSA.

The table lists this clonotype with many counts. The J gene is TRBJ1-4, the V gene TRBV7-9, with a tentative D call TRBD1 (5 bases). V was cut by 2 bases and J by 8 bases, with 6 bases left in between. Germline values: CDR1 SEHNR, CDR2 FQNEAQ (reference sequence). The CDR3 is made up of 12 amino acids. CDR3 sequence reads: CASSLTGEKLFF. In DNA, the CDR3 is TGTGCCAGCAGCTTAACAGGAGAAAAACTGTTTTTT.

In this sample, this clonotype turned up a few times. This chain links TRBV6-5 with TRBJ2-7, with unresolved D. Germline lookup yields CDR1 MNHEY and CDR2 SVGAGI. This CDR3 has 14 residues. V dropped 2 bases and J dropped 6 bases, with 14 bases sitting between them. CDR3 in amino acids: CASSYGDIGSEQYF. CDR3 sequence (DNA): TGTGCCAGCAGTTACGGAGACATCGGCTCCGAGCAGTACTTC.

In DNA form, the CDR3 reads TGTGCCAGCAGTAATACAGGGGGCGCACAGTACTTC. Protein sequence: CASSNTGGAQYF. The chain carries TRBV7-2 and TRBJ2-7; 9 bases match TRBD1. The CDR3 spans 12 residues. CDR1 is SGHTA, CDR2 FQGNSA, per germline. V trimming: 6 bases; J trimming: 10 bases; junction bases outside the gene matches: 7.